The 27 T cell receptor beta chains below were found in one sample sequenced in a study of identical twins. Each CDR3 protein gets one entry after TCRdb re-called the 5' RACE reads with MiXCR. The sample has more than 650,000 distinct CDR3 sequences; around 6.1% are singletons. What was sequenced was naive T cells sorted from blood. Receptors were obtained from a man between 18 and 35 years old in good health.

This clonotype was seen a handful of times. The rearrangement joins TRBV20-1 to TRBJ1-3, with D uncertain. Trimming took off 6 bases at V and 6 bases at J, with 9 bases between the two ends. CDR3 length: 11 amino acids. Per the germline V gene, CDR1 is DFQATT and CDR2 is SNEGSKA (reference sequence). The CDR3 nucleotides are TGCAGTGCCCCCAGCTTAAACACCATATATTTT. The encoded protein is CSAPSLNTIYF.

This sequence joins TRBV19 and TRBJ2-2; 7 nucleotides agree with TRBD1. The length of the CDR3 is 17 residues. CDR1 and CDR2 from the germline V gene are LNHDA and SQIVND (reference sequence). The trim removed 6 bases at V and 6 bases at J, leaving 16 bases unmatched. The CDR3 here is CASSPGQPPRSAGELFF. The DNA of the CDR3 is TGTGCCAGTAGCCCGGGACAGCCACCCAGGTCGGCCGGGGAGCTGTTTTTT.

The chain is built from TRBV27 and TRBJ2-6; no clear D gene. The germline V and J ends were trimmed by 3 bases and 4 bases, with 7 bases remaining between them. Germline values: CDR1 MNHEY, CDR2 SMNVEV (reference sequence). The CDR3 loop spans 14 amino acids. The CDR3 here is CASSFLGGANVLTF. The CDR3 DNA follows: TGTGCCAGCAGTTTCCTGGGCGGGGCCAACGTCCTGACTTTC. The complete variable domain, with remaining parts taken from reference TRBV27 and TRBJ2-6, reads EAQVTQNPRYLITVTGKKLTVTCSQNMNHEYMSWYRQDPGLGLRQIYYSMNVEVTDKGDVPEGYKVSRKEKRNFPLILESPSPNQTSLYFCASSFLGGANVLTFGAGSRLTVL.

This clonotype was counted at least ten times. The chain joins TRBV7-2 to TRBJ1-6, with 7 positions matching TRBD1. With V trimmed by 1 base and J by 10 bases, 7 bases remained unmatched. This CDR3 contains 15 residues. Germline lookup yields CDR1 SGHTA and CDR2 FQGNSA. CDR3 nucleotide sequence: TGTGCCAGCAGCTTAGGAGGGGGCAGCGGATCACCCCTCCACTTT. Translated: CASSLGGGSGSPLHF.

This clonotype was counted ten times or more. This chain connects TRBV4-1 to TRBJ2-3; a possible D gene is TRBD1 (5 bases). The CDR3 extends over 18 amino acids. V dropped 1 base and J dropped 3 bases, with 20 bases sitting between them. In germline, CDR1 is MGHRA, CDR2 YSYEKL. The CDR3 loop is CASSQGIIAQGLTDTQYF. The CDR3 nucleotides read TGCGCCAGCAGCCAAGGCATTATCGCGCAGGGATTGACAGATACGCAGTATTTT.

The sample holds one count of this clonotype. V usage is TRBV14 and J usage is TRBJ2-5; 7 bases fit TRBD2. The CDR3 totals 17 residues. Trimming removed 1 base from V and 5 bases from J; junction bases left unmatched: 13. The germline gives CDR1 SGHDN, CDR2 FVKESK. The CDR3 DNA reads as TGTGCCAGCAGCCAAGGAGGCAGGACTAGGTATTTTGAGACCCAGTACTTC. This gives the protein CASSQGGRTRYFETQYF.

This rearrangement joins TRBV11-1 to TRBJ2-3; 8 bases fit TRBD2. The CDR3 has 18 residues. Per the germline V gene, CDR1 is SGHAT and CDR2 is FQDESV (reference sequence). The trim removed 5 bases at V and 2 bases at J, leaving 15 bases unmatched. The CDR3 bases are TGTGCCAGCAGCCCCCGTACTAGCGGCAAATCGAACACAGATACGCAGTATTTT. Amino acids: CASSPRTSGKSNTDTQYF.

There are many counts of this clonotype. The chain is built from TRBV19 and TRBJ2-7; D remains ambiguous. The germline V gene has CDR1 LNHDA and CDR2 SQIVND (reference sequence). The CDR3 has 14 amino acids. The V end was cut by 3 bases, the J end by 0 bases, with 9 bases between. Here the CDR3 DNA reads TGTGCCAGTAGTATTTCCGGCGACTCCTACGAGCAGTACTTC. Its translation is CASSISGDSYEQYF. Looking up the rest from reference TRBV19 and TRBJ2-7 gives the full variable domain: DGGITQSPKYLFRKEGQNVTLSCEQNLNHDAMYWYRQDPGQGLRLIYYSQIVNDFQKGDIAEGYSVSREKKESFPLTVTSAQKNPTAFYLCASSISGDSYEQYFGPGTRLTVT.

The V and J genes are TRBV6-5 and TRBJ2-2; perhaps TRBD2 as D (7 bases). This CDR3 spans 16 amino acids. From germline, CDR1 is MNHEY and CDR2 SVGAGI. Trimming removed 1 base from V and 5 bases from J, with 14 bases in between. This CDR3 is CASSYWGLAVTGELFF. The CDR3 nucleotides are TGTGCCAGCAGTTACTGGGGGCTAGCGGTTACCGGGGAGCTGTTTTTT.

V gene TRBV12-3 or TRBV12-4 combines with J gene TRBJ2-7, with 9 bases matching TRBD1. Trimming removed 1 base from V and 2 bases from J; junction bases left unmatched: 3. The CDR3 totals 15 residues. The CDR3 loop is CASSLEGTGTYEQYV. The CDR3 bases are TGTGCCAGCAGTTTAGAGGGGACAGGGACCTACGAGCAGTACGTC.

This clonotype was recorded at least ten times. V and J are TRBV6-1 and TRBJ1-5; D uncertain. Between the trimmed V and J ends, which lost 6 bases and 7 bases, there was a span of 16 bases. Germline-derived CDR1 and CDR2 are MNHNS and SASEGT. CDR3 size: 14 residues. The CDR3 here is CASSRNSVGQPQHF. The CDR3 bases are TGTGCCAGCAGCAGAAATTCAGTGGGACAGCCCCAGCATTTT.

This clonotype was recorded many times. The chain links TRBV12-3 or TRBV12-4 to TRBJ1-6; TRBD1 aligns across 7 bases. After removal of 4 bases from V and 10 bases from J, the junction contained 4 bases not matched to a gene. The length of the CDR3 is 13 residues. The DNA for the CDR3 is TGTGCCAGCAGTTACAGGGGCGGCTCACCCCTCCACTTT. As protein: CASSYRGGSPLHF.

The V call is TRBV2, the J call TRBJ2-1; D is undetermined. V was clipped by 1 base and J by 0 bases, with 13 bases between them. The germline gives CDR1 SNHLY, CDR2 FYNNEI. This CDR3 is 17 amino acids long. The CDR3 spells CASSEGPGGSSYNEQFF. In DNA, the CDR3 is TGTGCCAGCAGTGAAGGGCCGGGCGGCAGCTCCTACAATGAGCAGTTCTTC.

The chain links TRBV11-2 to TRBJ1-5; possible D gene TRBD1, 6 bases. The CDR3 contains 15 residues. The germline CDR1 and CDR2 sequences are SGHAT and FQNNGV. V was clipped by 5 bases and J by 4 bases, with 15 bases between them. In DNA, the CDR3 is TGTGCCAGCAGCGCATTTACAGGGATAAATCAGCCCCAGCATTTT. Its translation: CASSAFTGINQPQHF.

This clonotype was observed at least ten times. The CDR3 region has the DNA TGTGCCAGCGGCAAACAGGGAGATAGCAATCAGCCCCAGCATTTT. Its translation: CASGKQGDSNQPQHF. The V and J genes are TRBV6-1 and TRBJ1-5, with D possibly matching TRBD1 (6 bases). Trimming removed 8 bases at V and 0 bases at J, with 14 bases between. The CDR3 has 15 amino acids. Germline loops: CDR1 MNHNS, CDR2 SASEGT.

This clonotype has a count of ten or more. The V call is TRBV20-1, the J call TRBJ2-3; D not resolved. This CDR3 is built from 11 residues. V was cut by 3 bases and J by 7 bases, with 8 bases left in between. Germline V lookup: CDR1 DFQATT, CDR2 SNEGSKA (reference sequence). The CDR3 sequence is CSASTRNTQYF. The CDR3 coding sequence is TGCAGTGCTAGCACCCGAAATACGCAGTATTTT.

This clonotype was seen a few times. This chain links TRBV25-1 with TRBJ2-1; 8 positions match TRBD1. The CDR3 covers 15 residues. Losses at the gene ends were 0 bases for V and 8 bases for J; bases not matched to a gene: 6. Germline V CDR1 and CDR2: MGHDK, SYGVNS. The CDR3 is CASSEYRGRGDEQFF. The CDR3 nucleotides read TGTGCCAGCAGTGAATACAGGGGGCGCGGAGATGAGCAGTTCTTC.

This clonotype occurred many times. J is TRBJ2-4 and V is TRBV5-1; 9 bases are shared with TRBD1. After removal of 4 bases from V and 6 bases from J, the junction contained 5 bases not matched to a gene. The CDR3 spans 14 residues. Germline loops: CDR1 SGHRS, CDR2 YFSETQ. The CDR3 spells CASSSRDRVNIQYF. The CDR3 bases are TGCGCCAGCAGCAGTAGGGACAGGGTAAACATTCAGTACTTC.

V is TRBV18 and J is TRBJ2-1; 13 bases are a match to TRBD2. The CDR3 consists of 16 residues. Germline-derived CDR1 and CDR2 are KGHSH and LQKENI. Trimming cost V 4 bases and J 6 bases; bases outside gene matches: 6. The CDR3 region is CASSLPTSGRVNEQFF. Written as DNA, the CDR3 is TGTGCCAGCTCACTCCCTACTAGCGGGAGGGTCAATGAGCAGTTCTTC.

This clonotype has only a few counts. The V and J genes are TRBV5-1 and TRBJ2-7, with TRBD2 matching 9 bases. There are 18 residues in the CDR3. The V gene's germline CDR1 is SGHRS and CDR2 YFSETQ. The J segment lost 5 bases and the V segment lost 2 bases, leaving 17 bases of the junction unmatched. Written as DNA, the CDR3 is TGCGCCAGCAGCTTCCCTTTAGAGACTAGCGGCCCCTGGGACGAGCAGTACTTC. Translation gives CASSFPLETSGPWDEQYF.

In this sample, this clonotype turned up many times. V gene TRBV29-1 combines with J gene TRBJ2-5; D remains ambiguous. CDR1 and CDR2 from the germline V gene are SQVTM and ANQGSEA. The CDR3 spans 16 residues. Trimming pared 4 bases from V and 5 bases from J, leaving 23 bases between. The CDR3 nucleotides read TGCAGCGTTGTTAAAGGTCTCTCCAAGGCATTTGAGACCCAGTACTTC. This encodes CSVVKGLSKAFETQYF.

In its sample, this clonotype was seen many times. V and J are TRBV12-3 or TRBV12-4 and TRBJ2-5; D is ambiguous. With 5 bases removed from V and 5 bases from J, the gap between germline ends came to 6 bases. This CDR3 has 11 residues. CDR3 amino acids: CASSARETQYF. The DNA of the CDR3 is TGTGCCAGCAGTGCCCGGGAGACCCAGTACTTC.

In its sample, this clonotype was seen many times. V gene TRBV12-3 or TRBV12-4 combines with J gene TRBJ1-5; no reliable D call. This CDR3 region has 12 residues. The ends were cut back, 3 bases at V and 7 bases at J, with 7 bases in the middle. CDR3 amino acids: CASSFGLQPQHF. In DNA form, the CDR3 reads TGTGCCAGCAGTTTTGGTTTACAGCCCCAGCATTTT.

The chain links TRBV18 to TRBJ1-1; D not certain. Germline loops: CDR1 KGHSH, CDR2 LQKENI. V was cut by 3 bases and J by 10 bases, with 18 bases left in between. The CDR3 is made up of 14 amino acids. This CDR3 reads CASSPERRGRAAFF. The CDR3, as DNA: TGTGCCAGCTCACCGGAAAGACGGGGTCGGGCAGCTTTCTTT.

The sample holds many counts of this clonotype. This chain links TRBV29-1 with TRBJ2-5, with D possibly being TRBD2 (5 bases). V was shortened by 6 bases and J by 5 bases, with 13 bases between the two germline ends. Germline V gene lookup returns CDR1 SQVTM and CDR2 ANQGSEA. The CDR3 consists of 12 residues. This CDR3 is CSVGSPSETQYF. In DNA form, the CDR3 reads TGCAGCGTGGGGAGTCCGTCGGAGACCCAGTACTTC.

This clonotype was seen more than once but under ten times. The V gene is TRBV12-3 or TRBV12-4, the J gene TRBJ2-1; D remains ambiguous. The CDR3 sequence is 16 residues long. V lost 6 bases and J lost 9, with 24 bases in between. In nucleotides, the CDR3 is TGTGCCAGCAGCCCTGTTGGTAGCCCCTTTGTCCGTGAGCAGTTCTTC. Translated, it gives CASSPVGSPFVREQFF.

This clonotype was counted many times. This chain uses TRBV12-3 or TRBV12-4 with TRBJ1-2, with TRBD1 matching over 11 bases. The CDR3 extends over 15 amino acids. V shed 2 bases, J shed 7 bases, and the junction held 6 bases outside the gene matches. CDR3 protein: CASSLKADRGLGYTF. CDR3 nucleotides: TGTGCCAGCAGTTTAAAGGCGGACAGGGGGCTTGGCTACACCTTC.